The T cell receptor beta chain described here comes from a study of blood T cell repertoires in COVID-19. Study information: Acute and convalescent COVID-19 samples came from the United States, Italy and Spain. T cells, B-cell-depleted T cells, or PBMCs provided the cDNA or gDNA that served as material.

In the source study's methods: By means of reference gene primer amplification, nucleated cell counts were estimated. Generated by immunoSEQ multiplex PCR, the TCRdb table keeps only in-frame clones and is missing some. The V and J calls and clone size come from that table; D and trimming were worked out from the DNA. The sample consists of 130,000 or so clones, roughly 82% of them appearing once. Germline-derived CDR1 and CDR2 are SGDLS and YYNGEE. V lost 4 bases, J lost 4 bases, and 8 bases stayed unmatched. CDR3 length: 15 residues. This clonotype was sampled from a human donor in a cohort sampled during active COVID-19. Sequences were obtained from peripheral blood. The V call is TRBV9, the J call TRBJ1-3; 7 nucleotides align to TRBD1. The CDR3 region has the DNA TGTGCCAGCAGCCTACAGGGGAAGAAAGGAAACACCATATATTTT. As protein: CASSLQGKKGNTIYF.